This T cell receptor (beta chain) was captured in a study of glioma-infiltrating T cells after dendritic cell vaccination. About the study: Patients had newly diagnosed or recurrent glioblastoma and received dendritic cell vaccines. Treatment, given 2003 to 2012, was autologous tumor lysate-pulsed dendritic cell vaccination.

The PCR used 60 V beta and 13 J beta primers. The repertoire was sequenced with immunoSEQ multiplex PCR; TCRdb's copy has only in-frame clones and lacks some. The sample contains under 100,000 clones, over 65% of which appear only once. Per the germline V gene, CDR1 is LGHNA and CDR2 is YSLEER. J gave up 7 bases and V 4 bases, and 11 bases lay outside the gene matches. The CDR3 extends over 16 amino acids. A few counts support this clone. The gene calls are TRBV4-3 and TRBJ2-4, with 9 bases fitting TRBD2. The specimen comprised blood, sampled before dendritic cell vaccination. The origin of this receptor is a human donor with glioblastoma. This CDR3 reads CASSPGAGGRRNIQYF. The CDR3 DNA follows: TGCGCCAGCAGCCCGGGGGCGGGGGGGCGCAGGAACATTCAGTACTTC.